The 21 T cell receptor beta chains presented below share a single source sample, sequenced in a study of shared clonotypes between healthy human individuals. Assay: immunoSEQ multiplex PCR; the TCRdb copy retains only in-frame clones and omits some. The data show roughly 2,500,000 clones, with 90% to 95% seen just once and roughly 0.36% held by the top ten. The sequencing input was naive CD4+ T cells from PBMCs. As to subset: CD45RA+ positively selected. The receptors derive from a man aged 18 to 29 in good health. Some clones in this sample may be carry-over from other donors' samples.

V gene TRBV4-1 combines with J gene TRBJ1-2, with D perhaps matching TRBD1 (5 bases). The CDR3 totals 15 residues. Germline CDR1 is MGHRA and CDR2 is YSYEKL. V lost 6 bases and J 4 bases, leaving 18 bases between the germline ends. CDR3 in amino acids: CASRPVGARLYGYTF. DNA for the CDR3: TGCGCCAGCAGACCCGTAGGGGCGCGGCTCTATGGCTACACCTTC.

The rearrangement links TRBV5-5 to TRBJ1-5, with 7 nucleotides matching TRBD1. This CDR3 has 16 residues. Germline V lookup: CDR1 SGHKS, CDR2 YYEKEE (reference sequence). Trimming took 0 bases from V and 2 from J; bases not matched to a gene: 5. The CDR3 coding sequence is TGTGCCAGCAGCTTGGGGGCAGGGGGAGGCAATCAGCCCCAGCATTTT. Translating gives CASSLGAGGGNQPQHF. The whole variable domain, remainder taken from reference TRBV5-5 and TRBJ1-5, is DAGVTQSPTHLIKTRGQQVTLRCSPISGHKSVSWYQQVLGQGPQFIFQYYEKEERGRGNFPDRFSARQFPNYSSELNVNALLLGDSALYLCASSLGAGGGNQPQHFGDGTRLSIL.

This chain links TRBV6-1 with TRBJ1-4; TRBD1 is a possible D gene (6 bases). The CDR3 runs 13 residues. V was trimmed by 10 bases and J by 6 bases, leaving 15 bases between them. Germline CDR1 reads MNHNS; CDR2 reads SASEGT. The CDR3 nucleotides are TGTGCCATATTACAGGGACCCTATGAAAAACTGTTTTTT. This gives the protein CAILQGPYEKLFF.

On this clone: Other DNA sequences in this specimen translate into the identical CDR3. V and J are TRBV5-1 and TRBJ2-7, with D hard to call. Trimming removed 4 bases from V and 0 bases from J, with 14 bases in between. Germline V gene data show CDR1 as SGHRS and CDR2 as YFSETQ. This CDR3 spans 15 amino acids. CDR3 in amino acids: CASSPDPQSSYEQYF. CDR3 sequence (DNA): TGCGCCAGCAGCCCGGACCCACAGTCCTCCTACGAGCAGTACTTC.

CDR3 in amino acids: CSAQPDRDIGEQYF. For the CDR3, the DNA is TGCAGCGCGCAACCGGACAGGGACATTGGGGAGCAGTACTTC. This chain uses TRBV29-1 with TRBJ2-7, with 8 bases identical to TRBD1. V was clipped by 7 bases and J by 7 bases; unmatched bases: 15. This CDR3 is 14 amino acids long. The V gene's germline CDR1 is SQVTM and CDR2 ANQGSEA.

The chain is built from TRBV29-1 and TRBJ1-2; 10 bases match TRBD1. The V segment lost 1 base and the J segment 3 bases; nucleotides outside the gene matches: 5. Germline CDR1 and CDR2: SQVTM and ANQGSEA. This CDR3 has 15 residues. The CDR3: CSVEAGTGAYYGYTF. The CDR3 region has the DNA TGCAGCGTTGAAGCTGGGACAGGGGCCTACTATGGCTACACCTTC.

This clone was detected only once. This rearrangement joins TRBV2 to TRBJ1-2; the D is unclear. This CDR3 comprises 15 residues. The V and J ends lost 8 bases and 0 bases respectively, with 16 bases between them. CDR1 and CDR2 (germline): SNHLY, FYNNEI. CDR3 DNA sequence: TGTGCCAGCCTAAATCCCGGACCGCCTAACTATGGCTACACCTTC. It yields the protein CASLNPGPPNYGYTF. The full variable domain, rest sourced from reference TRBV2 and TRBJ1-2, is EPEVTQTPSHQVTQMGQEVILRCVPISNHLYFYWYRQILGQKVEFLVSFYNNEISEKSEIFDDQFSVERPDGSNFTLKIRSTKLEDSAMYFCASLNPGPPNYGYTFGSGTRLTVV.

V gene TRBV18 combines with J gene TRBJ2-2; TRBD2 matches at 13 bases. Germline CDR1 is KGHSH and CDR2 is LQKENI. This CDR3 has 16 residues. Trimming took 6 bases from V and 5 from J; bases not matched to a gene: 6. This CDR3 reads CASSQGLAGATGELFF. For the CDR3, the DNA is TGTGCCAGCTCTCAAGGACTAGCGGGAGCGACCGGGGAGCTGTTTTTT.

This chain links TRBV5-1 with TRBJ1-3; TRBD1 is a possible D gene (5 bases). CDR1 and CDR2 (germline): SGHRS, YFSETQ. This CDR3 is 14 amino acids long. V lost 4 bases and J lost 8, with 16 bases in between. The CDR3: CASSVGVAEDTIYF. Here the CDR3 DNA reads TGCGCCAGCAGCGTGGGGGTGGCGGAAGACACCATATATTTT.

The chain is built from TRBV7-8 and TRBJ1-5, with D uncertain. The germline gives CDR1 SGHVS, CDR2 FQNEAQ. Trimming left V 5 bases short and J 5 bases short, with 13 bases between. The CDR3 contains 14 residues. Here the CDR3 DNA reads TGTGCCAGCAGCCGAAAGTCGGCTGATCAGCCCCAGCATTTT. Its translation is CASSRKSADQPQHF.

V usage is TRBV5-4 and J usage is TRBJ2-3; TRBD2 matches 7 bases. The CDR3 spans 14 residues. Per germline, CDR1 SGHNT and CDR2 YYREEE (reference sequence). The J segment lost 3 bases and the V segment lost 4 bases, leaving 5 bases of the junction unmatched. Here the CDR3 DNA reads TGTGCCAGCAGCCCAAGCGGGACGACAGATACGCAGTATTTT. Its protein is CASSPSGTTDTQYF.

The V and J genes are TRBV6-5 and TRBJ2-5; D gene uncertain. The CDR3 spans 12 residues. The germline V and J ends were trimmed by 5 bases and 1 base, with 5 bases remaining between them. Per germline, CDR1 MNHEY and CDR2 SVGAGI. The CDR3 DNA reads as TGTGCCAGCAGTGAAAGCCAAGAGACCCAGTACTTC. Amino acids: CASSESQETQYF.

The chain links TRBV5-1 to TRBJ1-1; 9 nucleotides line up with TRBD1. The V segment lost 4 bases and the J segment 3 bases; nucleotides outside the gene matches: 7. This CDR3 region has 15 residues. The V gene's germline CDR1 is SGHRS and CDR2 YFSETQ. The CDR3 region is CASSNYRGLDTEAFF. The CDR3 region has the DNA TGCGCCAGCAGCAACTACAGGGGGCTTGACACTGAAGCTTTCTTT.

The chain joins TRBV7-6 to TRBJ2-5; a weak D match, TRBD1 (5 bases). Trimming took off 3 bases at V and 5 bases at J, with 13 bases between the two ends. Germline V gives CDR1 SGHVS, CDR2 FNYEAQ. The CDR3 consists of 14 residues. The CDR3 DNA reads as TGTGCCAGCAGCTTGGAGCAGGGTGTGGAGACCCAGTACTTC. As protein: CASSLEQGVETQYF.

This rearrangement joins TRBV7-3 to TRBJ2-2; 11 bases are a match to TRBD1. V lost 5 bases to trimming and J lost 6 bases; unmatched junction nucleotides: 8. The germline gives CDR1 SGHTA, CDR2 FQGTGA. There are 16 residues in the CDR3. The CDR3 reads CASSPSGQGGAGELFF. Here the CDR3 DNA reads TGTGCCAGCAGCCCCTCGGGACAGGGGGGAGCCGGGGAGCTGTTTTTT. The complete variable domain, with remaining parts taken from reference TRBV7-3 and TRBJ2-2, reads GAGVSQTPSNKVTEKGKYVELRCDPISGHTALYWYRQSLGQGPEFLIYFQGTGAADDSGLPNDRFFAVRPEGSVSTLKIQRTERGDSAVYLCASSPSGQGGAGELFFGEGSRLTVL.

V usage is TRBV29-1 and J usage is TRBJ1-1; D is unclear. This CDR3 contains 12 residues. The germline V and J ends were trimmed by 7 bases and 12 bases, with 21 bases remaining between them. Germline loops: CDR1 SQVTM, CDR2 ANQGSEA. The CDR3, as DNA: TGCAGCGAAATGCCTGCGATGGGTAGGTCTTTCTTT. It specifies CSEMPAMGRSFF. The full variable domain, completed using reference TRBV29-1 and TRBJ1-1, is SAVISQKPSRDICQRGTSLTIQCQVDSQVTMMFWYRQQPGQSLTLIATANQGSEATYESGFVIDKFPISRPNLTFSTLTVSNMSPEDSSIYLCSEMPAMGRSFFGQGTRLTVV.

About this clone: Other DNA sequences in this specimen translate into the identical CDR3. V gene TRBV11-2 combines with J gene TRBJ1-3, with 7 positions matching TRBD1. Trimming took 3 bases from V and 1 from J; bases not matched to a gene: 3. Per germline, CDR1 SGHAT and CDR2 FQNNGV. This CDR3 spans 15 amino acids. DNA for the CDR3: TGTGCCAGCAGCTTGACAGGGACATCTGGAAACACCATATATTTT. This encodes CASSLTGTSGNTIYF.

The rearrangement uses TRBV11-2 and TRBJ1-1, with 10 bases fitting TRBD1. The germline V gene encodes CDR1 SGHAT and CDR2 FQNNGV. V dropped 5 bases and J dropped 2; count of bases not matched to a gene: 8. The CDR3 sequence is 16 residues long. CDR3 residues: CASSIGQGGPNTEAFF. CDR3 bases: TGTGCCAGCAGCATAGGACAGGGGGGTCCCAACACTGAAGCTTTCTTT.

This clone was picked up a small number of times. V and J are TRBV27 and TRBJ1-5; 12 positions match TRBD1. CDR1 and CDR2 (germline): MNHEY, SMNVEV (reference sequence). V shed 11 bases and J 6 bases; nucleotides not matched to a gene: 8. CDR3 size: 14 residues. The CDR3 protein is CARDRGLSGQPQHF. The CDR3 DNA reads TGTGCCCGGGACAGGGGGCTTTCTGGTCAGCCCCAGCATTTT.

This clone appeared a single time. The V gene is TRBV4-3, the J gene TRBJ2-3; D perhaps matches TRBD2 (5 bases). The CDR3 consists of 15 residues. Trimming removed 3 bases from V and 1 base from J, with 11 bases in between. Germline lookup yields CDR1 LGHNA and CDR2 YSLEER. CDR3 sequence: CASSQKRVGTDTQYF. The CDR3 coding sequence is TGCGCCAGCAGCCAGAAGAGGGTTGGCACAGATACGCAGTATTTT.

This chain joins TRBV29-1 and TRBJ2-1; D unresolved. The germline V gene encodes CDR1 SQVTM and CDR2 ANQGSEA. Trimming shortened V by 7 bases and J by 4 bases, and 11 bases separated the two germline ends. The CDR3 length is 12 residues. CDR3 loop: CSASRAYNEQFF. The CDR3 DNA reads TGCAGCGCGTCAAGGGCGTACAATGAGCAGTTCTTC.